This TCR beta chain derives from a study of T-cell memory formation after mild COVID-19. This clonotype was detected a few times. No antigen is known for it. TCRdb re-derived calls from the 5' RACE reads in MiXCR, one entry per CDR3 protein. The sample lists some 200,000 distinct CDR3 sequences, around 8.8% occurring once. Study-wide results and limits: SARS-CoV-2 specificity of second-wave clones peaking day 37 was unconfirmed.

Per germline, CDR1 LGHNA and CDR2 YSLEER. Trimming removed 3 bases from V and 6 bases from J; junction bases left unmatched: 2. This CDR3 has 14 amino acids. Material for sequencing was PBMCs or a T cell subset sorted from them (not recorded which). The clonotype was recovered from a man in his late teens or twenties who had mild COVID-19 (a few samples of this study predate the infection). Cell type and time point are not known. This chain joins TRBV4-3 and TRBJ1-6, with 7 bases fitting TRBD1. The CDR3 DNA sequence: TGCGCCAGCAGCCAGGGACAGCTTAATTCACCCCTCCACTTT. It is translated as CASSQGQLNSPLHF.